This TCR beta chain was recovered during a study of response to subunit inactivated influenza vaccine (dated by TCRdb to the late 2010s). About the full investigation: Deep quantitative T cell receptor repertoire profiling was used in the study to track responses to a trivalent subunit inactivated influenza vaccine.

Preparation of the library involved RT-PCR. The sample was run on an Illumina HiSeq 2500. TCRdb reworked the public reads: Q25 trimming with fastp, MiXCR clone assembly, productive beta chains retained. Merged by CDR3 protein, the rows form single entries marked with the most common genes and DNA. This sample comprises 400,000 to 650,000 distinct CDR3 sequences, approximately 7.3% of them detected only once. The top ten clonotypes cover around 12% of the sample. The research as a whole found: According to the authors, only a limited number of new T cells may be recruited by each seasonal influenza vaccination.

This clonotype appeared a few times. Its antigen is not yet known. No per-base quality is available; no much larger clone lies one base away. Sequencing used PBMCs from blood, obtained 23 months after vaccination. The origin of this receptor is a man aged 50-75 years who received an inactivated influenza vaccine. Donor details come from another sample of the same person, matched by shared clones.

The CDR3 region: CSASTSGRDEQYF. The sequenced DNA is TGCAGTGCTAGTACTAGCGGGAGAGACGAGCAGTACTTC. The chain is assembled from TRBV20-1 and TRBJ2-7; a stretch of 11 junction bases matches TRBD2. From V the trimming removes 3 bases and from J it removes 5 bases, while the gene matches leave 3 bases of the junction unaccounted for. The CDR3 starts with the cysteine, ends with the phenylalanine, and has 13 residues. The CDR3 DNA has 39 bases and is translated from base 1. Taken from the germline V gene (reference sequence), the CDR1 and CDR2 loops are DFQATT and SNEGSKA.